Below are 27 T cell receptor beta chains sequenced from a single sample in a study of OX40 agonist ivuxolimab in advanced cancers. The library was obtained by the immunoSEQ multiplex PCR assay. The table comes from immuneACCESS by way of TCRdb, which keeps in-frame sequences with V and J called. Part of the clones is missing from these tables; in studies checked, under half for an unresolved V gene and the rest for unknown reasons. This sample holds some 97,000 clones; about nine tenths were observed only once. The ten largest account for around 0.16% of the sample. The sample consisted of CD4+ or CD8+ T cells sorted from blood, taken in a trial of the OX40 agonist ivuxolimab. Every receptor here comes from an adult with an advanced solid tumor such as melanoma, head and neck, liver or kidney cancer.

The genes are TRBV19 and TRBJ2-2, with no clear D. V lost 4 bases and J 6 bases, leaving 9 bases between the germline ends. The CDR3 contains 13 residues. Germline V gene sequence: CDR1 LNHDA, CDR2 SQIVND (reference sequence). CDR3 in amino acids: CASSKIVAGELFF. As DNA, the CDR3 is TGTGCCAGTAGTAAAATAGTAGCCGGGGAGCTGTTTTTT.

This clone was observed a handful of times. The gene calls are TRBV25-1 and TRBJ1-2; no reliable D call. V shed 4 bases and J shed 6 bases, with 9 bases lying between them. CDR3 length equals 12 residues. CDR1 is MGHDK, CDR2 SYGVNS, per germline. The DNA of the CDR3 is TGTGCCAGCAGTGGCACAGCCCATGGCTACACCTTC. Translating it yields CASSGTAHGYTF.

The chain carries TRBV5-6 and TRBJ2-5; possibly TRBD2 for D (5 bases). The CDR3 consists of 17 residues. CDR1 is SGHDT, CDR2 YYEEEE, per germline. Trimming shortened V by 0 bases and J by 0 bases, and 15 bases separated the two germline ends. CDR3: CASSLGRAGAYQETQYF. Written as DNA, the CDR3 is TGTGCCAGCAGCTTGGGGCGGGCGGGCGCGTACCAAGAGACCCAGTACTTC.

This chain joins TRBV30 and TRBJ1-6, with TRBD1 as a possible D gene (5 bases). V lost 2 bases to trimming and J lost 8 bases, with 22 bases between them. The CDR3 is made up of 17 amino acids. CDR1 is GTSNPN, CDR2 SVGIG, per germline (reference sequence). CDR3 loop: CAWSPLIFRGKYSPLHF. CDR3 DNA: TGTGCCTGGAGTCCTCTAATTTTTCGGGGGAAATATTCACCCCTCCACTTT.

The genes are TRBV7-6 and TRBJ2-1; 10 bases match TRBD1. Germline CDR1 and CDR2: SGHVS and FNYEAQ. CDR3 length: 15 residues. The V segment lost 5 bases and the J segment 5 bases; nucleotides outside the gene matches: 6. The CDR3, as DNA: TGTGCCAGCAGCGGGGGACAGGGGCGCAACAATGAGCAGTTCTTC. Encoded protein: CASSGGQGRNNEQFF.

The chain recombines TRBV5-1 with TRBJ1-2; D not certain. The CDR3 loop spans 15 amino acids. In germline, CDR1 is SGHRS, CDR2 YFSETQ. Trimming cost V 0 bases and J 2 bases, with 11 bases left between them. CDR3 protein: CASSLEGIPNYGYTF. In DNA form, the CDR3 reads TGCGCCAGCAGCTTGGAAGGGATCCCAAACTATGGCTACACCTTC.

The V call is TRBV28, the J call TRBJ1-5, with 9 bases identical to TRBD1. The trim removed 5 bases at V and 4 bases at J, leaving 9 bases unmatched. This CDR3 is 16 amino acids long. CDR1 and CDR2 from the germline V gene are MDHEN and SYDVKM. This CDR3 reads CASSRQGTGKNQPQHF. Written as DNA, the CDR3 is TGTGCCAGCAGTCGGCAGGGGACAGGGAAGAATCAGCCCCAGCATTTT.

This rearrangement joins TRBV4-1 to TRBJ1-1; tentative D call: TRBD1 (5 bases). CDR1 and CDR2 from the germline V gene are MGHRA and YSYEKL. The CDR3 covers 14 residues. The V and J ends lost 3 bases and 1 base respectively, with 9 bases between them. This chain's CDR3 is CASSHNTGNTEAFF. The CDR3 DNA is TGCGCCAGCAGCCACAATACAGGGAACACTGAAGCTTTCTTT.

On this clone itself: This same CDR3 is encoded by further DNA sequences in the sample. This rearrangement joins TRBV18 to TRBJ2-3; no definite D call. The CDR3 has 12 residues. V lost 6 bases, J lost 4 bases, and 8 bases lay in between. The germline CDR1 and CDR2 sequences are KGHSH and LQKENI. CDR3 amino acids: CASSPGSDTQYF. CDR3 sequence (DNA): TGTGCCAGCTCTCCTGGGTCAGATACGCAGTATTTT.

The chain is built from TRBV6-1 and TRBJ2-5; possibly TRBD1 for D (6 bases). Germline V CDR1 and CDR2: MNHNS, SASEGT. This CDR3 has 14 residues. The V end lost 8 bases, the J end lost 4 bases, and 17 bases lay between the germline ends. The DNA for the CDR3 is TGTGCCAGCGTAAACAGGGAATGGGTAGAGACCCAGTACTTC. It translates to CASVNREWVETQYF.

This clone was seen just once. CDR3 region: CASSTHRGNYGYTF. The CDR3 DNA reads as TGTGCCAGCAGTACGCACAGGGGAAACTATGGCTACACCTTC. J is TRBJ1-2 and V is TRBV27; 7 nucleotides match TRBD1. Germline-derived CDR1 and CDR2 are MNHEY and SMNVEV (reference sequence). The CDR3 is made up of 14 amino acids. Trimming took 5 bases from V and 2 from J; bases not matched to a gene: 5.

The chain employs TRBV4-1 and TRBJ2-1; weak D call: TRBD1 (5 bases). Germline lookup yields CDR1 MGHRA and CDR2 YSYEKL. The CDR3 covers 14 residues. Between the trimmed V and J ends, which lost 2 bases and 7 bases, there was a span of 12 bases. CDR3 bases: TGCGCCAGCAGCCAACCGATGCACAGGAATGAGCAGTTCTTC. Its translation is CASSQPMHRNEQFF.

This sequence joins TRBV27 and TRBJ2-7, with D tentatively TRBD2 (6 bases). There are 14 residues in the CDR3. Trimming left V 3 bases short and J 2 bases short, with 11 bases between. Germline V gene lookup returns CDR1 MNHEY and CDR2 SMNVEV (reference sequence). The CDR3 sequence is CASSLDYQTYEQYF. The DNA of the CDR3 is TGTGCCAGCAGTTTGGACTACCAGACCTACGAGCAGTACTTC.

The chain is built from TRBV27 and TRBJ2-7; weak D call: TRBD1 (5 bases). The CDR3 extends over 14 amino acids. The V gene's germline CDR1 is MNHEY and CDR2 SMNVEV (reference sequence). The V gene lost 4 bases and the J gene lost 7 bases, with 17 bases spanning the gap. The CDR3 sequence: CASSSPAGLAEQYF. DNA of the CDR3: TGTGCCAGCAGTTCCCCGGCAGGGTTGGCAGAGCAGTACTTC.

The chain carries TRBV5-4 and TRBJ2-5; TRBD2 agrees at 10 bases. Germline CDR1 is SGHNT and CDR2 is YYREEE (reference sequence). CDR3 size: 15 residues. V shed 4 bases and J 4 bases; nucleotides not matched to a gene: 7. This chain's CDR3 is CASSATGTSAETQYF. The CDR3 bases are TGTGCCAGCAGCGCCACCGGGACTAGCGCAGAGACCCAGTACTTC.

The chain employs TRBV18 and TRBJ2-4; 10 bases line up with TRBD2. Germline CDR1 is KGHSH and CDR2 is LQKENI. J was trimmed by 6 bases and V by 1 base; bases with no gene match: 6. CDR3 size: 16 residues. CDR3 in DNA: TGTGCCAGCTCACCACTGACTAGCGGGTTGTTAAACATTCAGTACTTC. Amino acids: CASSPLTSGLLNIQYF.

The chain has TRBV6-1 and TRBJ2-3; no reliable D call. The CDR3 extends over 15 amino acids. Germline values: CDR1 MNHNS, CDR2 SASEGT. V was cut by 2 bases and J by 0 bases, with 9 bases left in between. DNA of the CDR3: TGTGCCAGCAGTGAAACGGCAGCTAGCACAGATACGCAGTATTTT. Translated, it gives CASSETAASTDTQYF.

This chain uses TRBV19 with TRBJ1-5; D uncertain. Germline CDR1 reads LNHDA; CDR2 reads SQIVND (reference sequence). V was clipped by 9 bases and J by 0 bases, with 6 bases between them. The CDR3 is 12 residues long. CDR3 sequence: CASHYSNQPQHF. The DNA for the CDR3 is TGTGCCAGCCATTATAGCAATCAGCCCCAGCATTTT.

The chain carries TRBV9 and TRBJ2-1; D may correspond to TRBD1 or TRBD2 (5 bases each). Germline CDR1 is SGDLS and CDR2 is YYNGEE. V shed 0 bases and J shed 4 bases, with 17 bases lying between them. This CDR3 has 17 residues. The chain's CDR3 is CASSVGSGTGPYNEQFF. CDR3 DNA sequence: TGTGCCAGCAGCGTAGGGTCCGGTACGGGACCTTACAATGAGCAGTTCTTC.

The gene calls are TRBV7-2 and TRBJ1-3, with D uncertain. The CDR3 runs to 16 residues. CDR1 and CDR2 from the germline V gene are SGHTA and FQGNSA. Deletions cut 4 bases from V and 0 bases from J, with 13 bases between. DNA for the CDR3: TGTGCCAGCAGCTCCTATGCAGGCTACTCTGGAAACACCATATATTTT. Translation: CASSSYAGYSGNTIYF.

The rearrangement joins TRBV16 to TRBJ1-5; tentatively, D is TRBD1 (5 bases). V was clipped by 4 bases and J by 11 bases, with 12 bases between them. Germline values: CDR1 KGHSY, CDR2 FQNENV. The CDR3 length is 12 residues. The chain's CDR3 is CASSRARGSQHF. DNA for the CDR3: TGTGCCAGCAGCCGAGCCCGGGGGTCCCAGCATTTT.

This chain joins TRBV5-1 and TRBJ1-2; D remains unclear. CDR1 is SGHRS and CDR2 is YFSETQ in the germline V gene. Trimming stripped 0 bases from V and 5 bases from J, with 11 bases between. The CDR3 sequence is 14 residues long. CDR3 DNA sequence: TGCGCCAGCAGCTTGGGCCCTCAGGATTATGGCTACACCTTC. This encodes CASSLGPQDYGYTF. The whole variable domain, filled in from reference TRBV5-1 and TRBJ1-2, reads KAGVTQTPRYLIKTRGQQVTLSCSPISGHRSVSWYQQTPGQGLQFLFEYFSETQRNKGNFPGRFSGRQFSNSRSEMNVSTLELGDSALYLCASSLGPQDYGYTFGSGTRLTVV.

J is TRBJ1-2 and V is TRBV30, with a weak D call TRBD1 (5 bases). This CDR3 spans 14 amino acids. Trimming removed 1 base from V and 4 bases from J, with 13 bases in between. Germline CDR1 is GTSNPN and CDR2 is SVGIG (reference sequence). The CDR3 coding sequence is TGTGCCTGGAGTGAGGGTGGGGGTCCCTATGGCTACACCTTC. It is translated as CAWSEGGGPYGYTF. Filled out from reference TRBV30 and TRBJ1-2, the complete variable domain reads SQTIHQWPATLVQPVGSPLSLECTVEGTSNPNLYWYRQAAGRGLQLLFYSVGIGQISSEVPQNLSASRPQDRQFILSSKKLLLSDSGFYLCAWSEGGGPYGYTFGSGTRLTVV.

Only one count was recorded for this clone. This chain uses TRBV7-3 with TRBJ2-2; D uncertain. This CDR3 spans 14 amino acids. Trimming stripped 3 bases from V and 5 bases from J, with 10 bases between. In germline, CDR1 is SGHTA, CDR2 FQGTGA. CDR3 sequence (DNA): TGTGCCAGCAGCTTGAAATTAGGGACCGGGGAGCTGTTTTTT. Its translation is CASSLKLGTGELFF.

The chain has TRBV6-1 and TRBJ2-3; TRBD1 matches 10 bases. After removal of 6 bases from V and 11 bases from J, the junction contained 8 bases not matched to a gene. The CDR3 spans 13 residues. Germline CDR1 reads MNHNS; CDR2 reads SASEGT. CDR3 sequence reads: CASRSTGGERQYF. Written as DNA, the CDR3 is TGTGCCAGCAGATCGACAGGGGGCGAGCGGCAGTATTTT.

The J gene is TRBJ2-3, the V gene TRBV5-1; no reliable D call. CDR1 and CDR2 (germline): SGHRS, YFSETQ. CDR3 length equals 14 residues. V shed 1 base and J shed 5 bases, with 11 bases lying between them. CDR3 DNA: TGCGCCAGCAGCTTGATAACGGCGCAAGATACGCAGTATTTT. Its protein is CASSLITAQDTQYF. The full variable domain, rest sourced from reference TRBV5-1 and TRBJ2-3, is KAGVTQTPRYLIKTRGQQVTLSCSPISGHRSVSWYQQTPGQGLQFLFEYFSETQRNKGNFPGRFSGRQFSNSRSEMNVSTLELGDSALYLCASSLITAQDTQYFGPGTRLTVL.

This clone is a singleton in its sample. The J gene is TRBJ2-7, the V gene TRBV9; 8 bases map to TRBD2. CDR3 length equals 16 residues. J gave up 2 bases and V 0 bases, and 7 bases lay outside the gene matches. The germline V gene encodes CDR1 SGDLS and CDR2 YYNGEE. Here the CDR3 DNA reads TGTGCCAGCAGCGTAGGGCTAGCGGGCCTTCCCTACGAGCAGTACTTC. Protein sequence: CASSVGLAGLPYEQYF.